This T cell receptor beta chain was found in a study of siplizumab effects on memory and regulatory T cells. Study results and caveats: Researchers could not give a naive or memory phenotype to roughly 80-97% of proliferating CD4+ or CD8+ clones. In controls, about 28% of mappable alloreactive CD4+ clones were Treg-derived on average, versus approximately 70% with siplizumab. Unstimulated subset assignment was obtained for only a minor fraction of alloreactive clones. Proliferating Tregs' suppressive function in siplizumab cultures went unconfirmed.

The table came from immunoSEQ multiplex PCR; TCRdb's copy has only in-frame clones and leaves some out. The sample lists about 97,000 clones, around nine tenths occurring once. Of note for this clone: No antigen is known for it.

CDR1 MNHNS and CDR2 SASEGT come from the germline V gene. The V and J ends lost 3 bases and 0 bases respectively, with 6 bases between them. The CDR3 has 14 amino acids. This receptor was obtained from a human donor in good health. This rearrangement joins TRBV6-1 to TRBJ2-4, with no clear D. Sequences were obtained from non-Treg CD4+ T cells sorted from blood. In DNA form, the CDR3 reads TGTGCCAGCAGTGACACCTTAGCCAAAAACATTCAGTACTTC. Translation: CASSDTLAKNIQYF.